The 22 T cell receptor beta chains listed next were all sequenced from one sample in a study of metastatic and nonmetastatic thyroid tumors (dated by TCRdb to 2018 to 2020). No patient had received any treatment before thyroid surgery. The library was produced with PCR. Data came from an Illumina HiSeq 4000. In TCRdb, the public reads were trimmed at Q25 with fastp and aligned with MiXCR, with productive beta chains retained. The sample yields around 24,000 clones; roughly a quarter were counted once. The top ten hold about 12% of the sample. Sample: tumor tissue. These receptors all come from a male donor with papillary thyroid cancer or a benign thyroid nodule (not recorded which). Some clones in this sample may be carry-over from other donors' samples.

A note on this clone: Because it lacks the conserved phenylalanine or tryptophan at the end, this CDR3 is likely a read error. J is TRBJ2-7 and V is TRBV9, with D possibly matching TRBD2 (6 bases). CDR3 length equals 14 residues. CDR1 SGDLS and CDR2 YYNGEE come from the germline V gene. This CDR3 is CAISVAGSSYEQYL. CDR3 DNA sequence: TGTGCCATCAGCGTAGCCGGGAGCTCCTACGAGCAGTACTTG.

This clone was picked up many times. The chain joins TRBV6-4 to TRBJ2-5, with 7 positions matching TRBD2. V shed 6 bases, J shed 4 bases, and the junction held 11 bases outside the gene matches. The CDR3 is made up of 15 amino acids. Germline loops: CDR1 MRHNA, CDR2 SNTAGT. DNA for the CDR3: TGTGCCAGCAGCTCTTCGGGACTACCTGGAGAGACCCAGTACTTC. It codes for CASSSSGLPGETQYF.

By share of the sample, this clone is medium-sized. The V call is TRBV5-5, the J call TRBJ2-7; TRBD2 matches 10 bases. This CDR3 has 15 amino acids. The junction had 5 bases not matched to a gene; V was cut back by 2 bases and J by 3 bases. The germline gives CDR1 SGHKS, CDR2 YYEKEE (reference sequence). The CDR3 nucleotides read TGTGCCAGCAGCTTTCGGACTAGCGGACTCTACGAGCAGTACTTC. It translates to CASSFRTSGLYEQYF. The whole variable domain, filled in from reference TRBV5-5 and TRBJ2-7, reads DAGVTQSPTHLIKTRGQQVTLRCSPISGHKSVSWYQQVLGQGPQFIFQYYEKEERGRGNFPDRFSARQFPNYSSELNVNALLLGDSALYLCASSFRTSGLYEQYFGPGTRLTVT.

This clone was counted many times. This chain joins TRBV10-1 and TRBJ2-1; 14 bases are shared with TRBD2. V trimming: 2 bases; J trimming: 1 base; junction bases outside the gene matches: 7. This CDR3 has 19 residues. Germline loops: CDR1 WNHNN, CDR2 SYGVQD (reference sequence). CDR3 bases: TGCGCCAGCAGTGAGCCGGGACTAGCGGGAGATCGTTCCTACAATGAGCAGTTCTTC. Amino acids: CASSEPGLAGDRSYNEQFF.

Many counts were recorded for this clone. The rearrangement joins TRBV18 to TRBJ2-5; 7 bases are a match to TRBD1. The germline CDR1 and CDR2 sequences are KGHSH and LQKENI. The CDR3 loop spans 13 amino acids. V lost 3 bases to trimming and J lost 5 bases; unmatched junction nucleotides: 3. CDR3 DNA sequence: TGTGCCAGCTCACCCGAACAGGGGGAGACCCAGTACTTC. It codes for CASSPEQGETQYF.

This clone has ten or more counts. Here the CDR3 DNA reads TGTGCCAGCAGTCCCATCGGACTAGCGGGAGGCAATGAGCAGTTCTTC. Translated, it gives CASSPIGLAGGNEQFF. This chain joins TRBV27 and TRBJ2-1, with TRBD2 identical over 14 bases. This CDR3 has 16 amino acids. Germline V gene sequence: CDR1 MNHEY, CDR2 SMNVEV (reference sequence). With 5 bases clipped from V and 6 bases from J, the junction kept 6 bases outside the gene matches.

This clone was recorded at least ten times. The CDR3 coding sequence is TGCAGTGCTAGAGATCTGCGCGAAGTCTCAGATACGCAGTATTTT. Translated, it gives CSARDLREVSDTQYF. The V and J genes are TRBV20-1 and TRBJ2-3, with D uncertain. V was trimmed by 0 bases and J by 4 bases, leaving 14 bases between them. The CDR3 sequence is 15 residues long. The germline V gene has CDR1 DFQATT and CDR2 SNEGSKA (reference sequence).

The chain carries TRBV12-3 or TRBV12-4 and TRBJ2-3; 7 bases align to TRBD2. CDR3 size: 16 residues. Losses at the gene ends were 3 bases for V and 0 bases for J; bases not matched to a gene: 6. CDR3 region: CASSLSGTHSTDTQYF. The CDR3 region has the DNA TGTGCCAGCAGTTTGAGCGGGACGCATAGCACAGATACGCAGTATTTT.

About this clone itself: This may be a read error, as it is one base from a much larger clone. V usage is TRBV27 and J usage is TRBJ2-1, with 10 bases that match TRBD2. The CDR3 spans 16 residues. Germline V CDR1 and CDR2: MNHEY, SMNVEV (reference sequence). Unmatched junction bases numbered 10, after V lost 5 bases and J lost 6 bases. CDR3 region: CASSPIGIAGGNEQFF. CDR3 nucleotide sequence: TGTGCCAGCAGTCCCATCGGAATAGCGGGAGGCAATGAGCAGTTCTTC.

Notes on this clone: The conserved phenylalanine or tryptophan normally closing the CDR3 is absent here, so this likely arose from a read error. No DNA is shown, since the ends of the CDR3 on it are uncertain; the CDR3 is the one TCRdb lists. The chain links TRBV2 to TRBJ2-7; TRBD1 is the table's D call and was not checked against the DNA. Termini included, the CDR3 measures 14 amino acids. Germline values: CDR1 SNHLY, CDR2 FYNNEI. The CDR3 spells CASSVTDRGPKKYL.

In this sample, this clone turned up many times. The chain carries TRBV28 and TRBJ1-5; D not certain. The CDR3 contains 13 residues. Germline V CDR1 and CDR2: MDHEN, SYDVKM. Trimming removed 6 bases from V and 5 bases from J, with 11 bases in between. CDR3 sequence: CASSKETYQPQHF. The CDR3 bases are TGTGCCAGCAGCAAGGAGACTTATCAGCCCCAGCATTTT.

The J gene is TRBJ1-1, the V gene TRBV27; D remains unclear. The CDR3 has 13 amino acids. V was trimmed by 7 bases and J by 6 bases, leaving 15 bases between them. Per germline, CDR1 MNHEY and CDR2 SMNVEV (reference sequence). The CDR3 DNA is TGTGCCAGCATTTGGGGTGACATCGCTGAAGCTTTCTTT. Translated, it gives CASIWGDIAEAFF.

This clone was counted many times. The chain recombines TRBV4-2 with TRBJ1-3; no clear D. CDR3 length: 16 amino acids. Germline CDR1 LGHNA, CDR2 YNFKEQ. V dropped 0 bases and J dropped 0 bases, with 9 bases sitting between them. The CDR3 loop is CASSQEGLASGNTIYF. The CDR3 nucleotides read TGTGCCAGCAGCCAAGAGGGTCTGGCCTCTGGAAACACCATATATTTT.

This clone showed up many times. V and J are TRBV5-4 and TRBJ2-5; D is uncertain. This CDR3 region has 14 residues. V shed 2 bases and J shed 1 base, with 9 bases lying between them. The V gene's germline CDR1 is SGHNT and CDR2 YYREEE (reference sequence). Written as DNA, the CDR3 is TGTGCCAGCAGCTTAGGCGGAGCCCAAGAGACCCAGTACTTC. Translation: CASSLGGAQETQYF. Looking up the rest from reference TRBV5-4 and TRBJ2-5 gives the full variable domain: ETGVTQSPTHLIKTRGQQVTLRCSSQSGHNTVSWYQQALGQGPQFIFQYYREEENGRGNFPPRFSGLQFPNYSSELNVNALELDDSALYLCASSLGGAQETQYFGPGTRLLVL.

This clone was observed many times. The chain is built from TRBV29-1 and TRBJ1-2; D remains unclear. Trimming cost V 5 bases and J 4 bases, with 8 bases left between them. Germline V gene sequence: CDR1 SQVTM, CDR2 ANQGSEA. There are 11 residues in the CDR3. CDR3 nucleotide sequence: TGCAGCGTTACCTGGTCCTATGGCTACACCTTC. This gives the protein CSVTWSYGYTF.

The table lists this clone with a few counts. A much larger clone lies one base from this, so it may be a read error. The chain has TRBV9 and TRBJ2-3; D is perhaps TRBD1 or TRBD2 (6 bases each). The CDR3 loop spans 15 amino acids. Between the trimmed V and J ends, which lost 7 bases and 0 bases, there was a span of 15 bases. The germline V gene has CDR1 SGDLS and CDR2 YYNGEE. The CDR3 is CASGSWGASTDTQYF. CDR3 nucleotides: TGTGCCAGCGGCTCCTGGGGGGCAAGCACAGATACGCAGTATTTT.

With respect to this clone: Being one base from a much bigger clone, this may be a read error. At the DNA level, this CDR3 is encoded by other sequences in the same sample as well. This rearrangement joins TRBV15 to TRBJ2-1; D call uncertain. The length of the CDR3 is 11 residues. CDR1 is LNHNV and CDR2 is YYDKDF in the germline V gene (reference sequence). The V end lost 5 bases, the J end lost 16 bases, and 15 bases lay between the germline ends. CDR3: CATSRGPLCFF. The CDR3 DNA is TGTGCCACCAGCCGTGGACCGTTATGTTTCTTC.

The CDR3 reads CASSLGLRNEQYF. CDR3 DNA sequence: TGTGCCAGCAGCTTAGGGCTCAGAAACGAGCAGTACTTC. The rearrangement joins TRBV7-8 to TRBJ2-7; D gene unclear. This CDR3 is 13 amino acids long. Germline CDR1 SGHVS, CDR2 FQNEAQ. The ends were cut back, 1 base at V and 5 bases at J, with 9 bases in the middle.

This clone has ten or more counts. The chain links TRBV5-1 to TRBJ1-2, with 7 bases aligning to TRBD1. The V gene's germline CDR1 is SGHRS and CDR2 YFSETQ. Losses at the gene ends were 4 bases for V and 7 bases for J; bases not matched to a gene: 10. The CDR3 extends over 14 amino acids. The CDR3 loop is CASSIPQGDGGYTF. Here the CDR3 DNA reads TGCGCCAGCAGCATACCGCAGGGGGACGGTGGCTACACCTTC.

There are a few counts of this clone. The CDR3 nucleotides read TGTGCCAGCAGTTACTCGCTAGGGAATGAGCAGTTCTTC. Amino acid sequence: CASSYSLGNEQFF. The chain links TRBV6-6 to TRBJ2-1; D unclear. The CDR3 length is 13 residues. Germline V gene lookup returns CDR1 MNHNY and CDR2 SVGAGI (reference sequence). V was pared by 0 bases and J by 7 bases, with 7 bases between.

A note on this clone: A read error is likely, as this CDR3 ends without the conserved phenylalanine or tryptophan. V and J are TRBV6-2 or TRBV6-3 and TRBJ2-7; D is possibly TRBD2 (7 bases). Germline loops: CDR1 MNHEY, CDR2 SVGEGT. The CDR3 spans 16 residues. The CDR3 nucleotides read TGTGCCAGCAGTAACCCCAAGGGGGGGGCCGCCTACGATCAGTACATC. Amino acid sequence: CASSNPKGGAAYDQYI.

By share, this clone ranks as medium-sized. The chain joins TRBV20-1 to TRBJ2-7, with 9 positions matching TRBD1. The germline V gene has CDR1 DFQATT and CDR2 SNEGSKA (reference sequence). The CDR3 is 15 residues long. J was trimmed by 6 bases and V by 3 bases; bases with no gene match: 12. CDR3 coding DNA: TGCAGTGCTAGTGACAGGACAGGGGAGGTCAGCGAGCAGTACTTC. Amino acid sequence: CSASDRTGEVSEQYF.